Below, one T cell receptor beta chain is given with its context. What it binds is unknown. In germline, CDR1 is LNHDA, CDR2 SQIVND (reference sequence). Germline trimming cut 5 bases from V and 3 bases from J; bases unmatched to any gene: 7. The CDR3 runs 15 residues. This entry is derived from a study of T cells in localized non-small cell lung cancer. Sequenced by immunoSEQ multiplex PCR; TCRdb stores in-frame clones only, minus some. The table has tens of thousands of clones, approximately 91% seen once; the top ten hold around 4%. Whole-study results and caveats: Uninvolved adjacent lung showed the highest T cell clonality, exceeding tumor. Greater blood T cell density accompanied longer overall survival. Among the top 100 tumor clones, a median about 57 appeared in adjacent lung. Sequencing involved a lone tumor region, leaving heterogeneity possible.

The chain joins TRBV19 to TRBJ2-7, with 10 positions matching TRBD1. The TCR sequence derives from a woman aged 35 to 70 with stage I lung adenocarcinoma. The input for sequencing was peripheral blood, taken before any cancer treatment. CDR3: CASSRRDRGIYEQYF. CDR3 bases: TGTGCCAGTAGTCGTCGGGACAGGGGCATCTACGAGCAGTACTTC.